These 26 T cell receptor beta chains came from one sample sequenced in a study of cytomegalovirus exposure and HLA in healthy donors. A multiplex PCR was run with 60 Vbeta primers and 13 Jbeta primers. The protocol was immunoSEQ multiplex PCR, while the TCRdb copy is restricted to in-frame clones and leaves out a portion. The sample includes 70,000 to 85,000 clones, 74% seen only once; the top ten take roughly 9%. The specimen sequenced was PBMCs. Receptor source: a man in his forties in good health and CMV-seropositive.

This chain links TRBV25-1 with TRBJ2-7, with D hard to call. The CDR3 covers 16 residues. V lost 3 bases, J lost 0 bases, and 15 bases lay in between. CDR1 is MGHDK and CDR2 is SYGVNS in the germline V gene. The CDR3 loop reads CASSESGFSFSYEQYF. CDR3 DNA sequence: TGTGCCAGCAGTGAGTCCGGTTTTTCCTTCTCCTACGAGCAGTACTTC.

This clone has a handful of counts. CDR3 in amino acids: CASSLHSAKNIQYF. CDR3 nucleotide sequence: TGTGCCAGCAGCTTGCATTCAGCCAAAAACATTCAGTACTTC. The V gene is TRBV5-8, the J gene TRBJ2-4; no firm D call. Germline lookup yields CDR1 SGHTS and CDR2 YDEGEE. This CDR3 spans 14 amino acids. V dropped 1 base and J dropped 0 bases, with 5 bases sitting between them.

V gene TRBV5-1 combines with J gene TRBJ2-1; a possible D gene is TRBD2 (5 bases). The germline gives CDR1 SGHRS, CDR2 YFSETQ. V was cut by 1 base and J by 7 bases, with 15 bases left in between. The CDR3 has 15 amino acids. CDR3 sequence: CASSLSLARMNEQFF. The CDR3, as DNA: TGCGCCAGCAGCTTGAGTCTAGCCCGTATGAATGAGCAGTTCTTC. The full variable domain, completed using reference TRBV5-1 and TRBJ2-1, is KAGVTQTPRYLIKTRGQQVTLSCSPISGHRSVSWYQQTPGQGLQFLFEYFSETQRNKGNFPGRFSGRQFSNSRSEMNVSTLELGDSALYLCASSLSLARMNEQFFGPGTRLTVL.

This clone was detected only once. The genes are TRBV7-6 and TRBJ2-1, with TRBD1 matching 12 bases. CDR1 is SGHVS, CDR2 FNYEAQ, per germline. This CDR3 region has 20 residues. The trim removed 5 bases at V and 0 bases at J, leaving 14 bases unmatched. In DNA form, the CDR3 reads TGTGCCAGCAGCCTTGATCCGGGACAGGGGGCGACAAGCTCCTACAATGAGCAGTTCTTC. Amino acids: CASSLDPGQGATSSYNEQFF.

The rearrangement joins TRBV4-1 to TRBJ2-5; D possibly corresponds to TRBD1 (5 bases). CDR1 is MGHRA and CDR2 is YSYEKL in the germline V gene. The CDR3 spans 16 residues. Trimming pared 5 bases from V and 1 base from J, leaving 17 bases between. CDR3 amino acids: CASSYRWGGSQETQYF. Here the CDR3 DNA reads TGCGCCAGCAGCTACCGATGGGGCGGCTCCCAAGAGACCCAGTACTTC.

V is TRBV27 and J is TRBJ1-1, with 9 bases identical to TRBD1. J was trimmed by 5 bases and V by 6 bases; bases with no gene match: 19. The CDR3 loop spans 18 amino acids. The germline CDR1 and CDR2 sequences are MNHEY and SMNVEV (reference sequence). CDR3 coding DNA: TGTGCCAGCAGCCCTTGGACTAACAGGGGGCCAGGAAGTACTGAAGCTTTCTTT. It yields the protein CASSPWTNRGPGSTEAFF.

The chain is built from TRBV2 and TRBJ1-2, with unresolved D. Trimming removed 4 bases at V and 2 bases at J, with 8 bases between. CDR3 length: 13 amino acids. Germline lookup yields CDR1 SNHLY and CDR2 FYNNEI. The CDR3 region is CASSVEQNYGYTF. The CDR3 DNA reads TGTGCCAGCAGTGTGGAACAGAACTATGGCTACACCTTC.

This rearrangement joins TRBV5-4 to TRBJ1-4, with 9 bases fitting TRBD1. Germline V gene lookup returns CDR1 SGHNT and CDR2 YYREEE (reference sequence). CDR3 size: 17 residues. The trim removed 4 bases at V and 0 bases at J, leaving 7 bases unmatched. The CDR3 sequence is CASSPGQGLATNEKLFF. The CDR3 bases are TGTGCCAGCAGCCCGGGACAGGGCCTTGCAACTAATGAAAAACTGTTTTTT.

This clone was counted once. The V gene is TRBV9, the J gene TRBJ1-2; TRBD1 matches 10 bases. Germline V gives CDR1 SGDLS, CDR2 YYNGEE. This CDR3 is built from 17 residues. Germline trimming cut 2 bases from V and 7 bases from J; bases unmatched to any gene: 14. The CDR3 DNA is TGTGCCAGCAGCGTTTCCGGGACAGGGGTGAGGCTTGGTGGCTACACCTTC. Its protein is CASSVSGTGVRLGGYTF.

The J gene is TRBJ2-3, the V gene TRBV5-4; 7 bases are shared with TRBD1. Looked up from germline, CDR1 is SGHNT and CDR2 is YYREEE (reference sequence). V was clipped by 2 bases and J by 5 bases; unmatched bases: 5. This CDR3 has 14 residues. The CDR3 sequence is CASSFGTAEDTQYF. As DNA, the CDR3 is TGTGCCAGCAGCTTCGGGACAGCTGAAGATACGCAGTATTTT.

This clone showed up just a few times. This sequence joins TRBV9 and TRBJ2-1; 7 nucleotides line up with TRBD2. The V segment lost 4 bases and the J segment 5 bases; nucleotides outside the gene matches: 15. Germline-derived CDR1 and CDR2 are SGDLS and YYNGEE. The CDR3 runs 17 residues. CDR3 sequence: CASSPGGRERIDNEQFF. The CDR3 DNA reads as TGTGCCAGCAGCCCCGGAGGGCGGGAGAGGATCGACAATGAGCAGTTCTTC. The full variable domain, in which reference TRBV9 and TRBJ2-1 provide the parts outside the CDR3, is DSGVTQTPKHLITATGQRVTLRCSPRSGDLSVYWYQQSLDQGLQFLIQYYNGEERAKGNILERFSAQQFPDLHSELNLSSLELGDSALYFCASSPGGRERIDNEQFFGPGTRLTVL.

The chain links TRBV28 to TRBJ1-1; D uncertain. The CDR3 has 16 amino acids. From germline, CDR1 is MDHEN and CDR2 SYDVKM. V was pared by 3 bases and J by 2 bases, with 16 bases between. The CDR3 reads CASSLTSWAGNTEAFF. CDR3 coding DNA: TGTGCCAGCAGTTTGACGTCTTGGGCGGGAAACACTGAAGCTTTCTTT.

This clone appeared a few times. The J gene is TRBJ2-4, the V gene TRBV2; 13 bases line up with TRBD2. V shed 6 bases and J 7 bases; nucleotides not matched to a gene: 9. Germline V CDR1 and CDR2: SNHLY, FYNNEI. This CDR3 spans 16 amino acids. The CDR3 sequence: CASSAPGLAGINIQYF. As DNA, the CDR3 is TGTGCCAGCAGCGCACCGGGACTAGCGGGAATCAACATTCAGTACTTC.

The table lists this clone with a count of one. The chain couples TRBV10-3 to TRBJ1-3, with a weak D call TRBD1 (5 bases). Germline V gene lookup returns CDR1 ENHRY and CDR2 SYGVKD. The ends were cut back, 5 bases at V and 4 bases at J, with 15 bases in the middle. The CDR3 contains 15 residues. In DNA, the CDR3 is TGTGCCATCAGTAAGCGTGGGGCTCGGGGAAACACCATATATTTT. As protein: CAISKRGARGNTIYF.

The V gene is TRBV10-3, the J gene TRBJ2-5; 10 bases agree with TRBD1. J lost 3 bases, V lost 2 bases, and 0 bases had no gene match. CDR1 ENHRY and CDR2 SYGVKD come from the germline V gene. This CDR3 contains 14 residues. The DNA of the CDR3 is TGTGCCATCAGTGAGGGGACAGGGGAAGAGACCCAGTACTTC. This gives the protein CAISEGTGEETQYF.

This clone was found once. This chain connects TRBV27 to TRBJ1-5; D not certain. Germline values: CDR1 MNHEY, CDR2 SMNVEV (reference sequence). The CDR3 contains 13 residues. V gave up 0 bases and J gave up 7 bases, with 7 bases separating them. CDR3 in amino acids: CASSLSFRQPQHF. The CDR3 nucleotides read TGTGCCAGCAGTTTATCGTTCAGGCAGCCCCAGCATTTT.

The chain links TRBV18 to TRBJ2-7; 7 bases map to TRBD1. This CDR3 comprises 15 residues. V gave up 3 bases and J gave up 0 bases; unmatched junction bases: 5. The germline gives CDR1 KGHSH, CDR2 LQKENI. CDR3 protein: CASSPDRTHSYEQYF. The CDR3 DNA is TGTGCCAGCTCACCGGACAGGACTCACTCCTACGAGCAGTACTTC.

The chain employs TRBV19 and TRBJ2-6; TRBD2 is a possible D gene (6 bases). V shed 2 bases and J shed 2 bases, with 10 bases lying between them. This CDR3 region has 16 residues. The germline CDR1 and CDR2 sequences are LNHDA and SQIVND (reference sequence). The CDR3 reads CASSITGGAGANVLTF. DNA for the CDR3: TGTGCCAGTAGTATAACTGGAGGGGCTGGGGCCAACGTCCTGACTTTC.

The genes are TRBV28 and TRBJ2-1; TRBD1 aligns across 10 bases. CDR1 is MDHEN and CDR2 is SYDVKM in the germline V gene. The CDR3 consists of 16 residues. After removal of 10 bases from V and 8 bases from J, the junction contained 17 bases not matched to a gene. The CDR3 is CANGGFRQGAQYEQFF. The CDR3 bases are TGTGCCAACGGGGGGTTCAGACAGGGGGCCCAATATGAGCAGTTCTTC.

This clone was counted a few times. The rearrangement uses TRBV2 and TRBJ1-2, with TRBD1 matching 9 bases. The CDR3 runs to 14 residues. The J segment lost 5 bases and the V segment lost 3 bases, leaving 4 bases of the junction unmatched. CDR1 is SNHLY, CDR2 FYNNEI, per germline. The CDR3 region is CASSDRDRAYGYTF. The CDR3 region has the DNA TGTGCCAGCAGTGACCGGGACAGGGCGTATGGCTACACCTTC. Drawing the rest from reference TRBV2 and TRBJ1-2, the complete variable domain is EPEVTQTPSHQVTQMGQEVILRCVPISNHLYFYWYRQILGQKVEFLVSFYNNEISEKSEIFDDQFSVERPDGSNFTLKIRSTKLEDSAMYFCASSDRDRAYGYTFGSGTRLTVV.

The rearrangement links TRBV7-8 to TRBJ2-3, with 8 positions matching TRBD1. The germline V gene has CDR1 SGHVS and CDR2 FQNEAQ. The CDR3 sequence is 15 residues long. The J segment lost 2 bases and the V segment lost 4 bases, leaving 5 bases of the junction unmatched. The CDR3 sequence is CASSYDRGNTDTQYF. DNA for the CDR3: TGTGCCAGCAGCTACGACAGGGGTAACACAGATACGCAGTATTTT.

The chain has TRBV6-5 and TRBJ2-7, with D perhaps TRBD1 (6 bases). CDR1 MNHEY and CDR2 SVGAGI come from the germline V gene. V lost 6 bases, J lost 8 bases, and 14 bases lay in between. The CDR3 covers 12 residues. CDR3 amino acids: CASRGGPNKQYF. CDR3 DNA sequence: TGTGCCAGCAGAGGGGGTCCTAACAAGCAGTACTTC.

The chain recombines TRBV6-6 with TRBJ1-2; 7 bases line up with TRBD1. Per germline, CDR1 MNHNY and CDR2 SVGAGI (reference sequence). The CDR3 loop spans 11 amino acids. Unmatched junction bases numbered 0, after V lost 4 bases and J lost 7 bases. The CDR3 DNA reads as TGTGCCAGCAGTTGGGACAGTGGCTACACCTTC. This sequence encodes CASSWDSGYTF.

The rearrangement joins TRBV6-5 to TRBJ1-2; TRBD1 agrees at 7 bases. This CDR3 has 14 residues. Germline V CDR1 and CDR2: MNHEY, SVGAGI. The junction had 6 bases not matched to a gene; V was cut back by 2 bases and J by 6 bases. CDR3 protein: CASSYSDRANGYTF. CDR3 in DNA: TGTGCCAGCAGTTACAGCGACAGGGCAAATGGCTACACCTTC.

The CDR3 DNA reads TGTGCCAGCACCCCTGGGGGGTATCGGACAGATACGCAGTATTTT. Translated, it gives CASTPGGYRTDTQYF. The chain employs TRBV6-1 and TRBJ2-3, with D perhaps matching TRBD2 (6 bases). The CDR3 loop spans 15 amino acids. Germline CDR1 and CDR2: MNHNS and SASEGT. Trimming cost V 7 bases and J 3 bases, with 17 bases left between them.

This chain connects TRBV6-4 to TRBJ2-2, with TRBD2 matching over 7 bases. V trimming: 7 bases; J trimming: 0 bases; junction bases outside the gene matches: 2. Germline CDR1 MRHNA, CDR2 SNTAGT. The CDR3 totals 14 residues. This CDR3 is CASTAGTNTGELFF. As DNA, the CDR3 is TGTGCCAGCACAGCGGGAACGAACACCGGGGAGCTGTTTTTT.